These 30 T cell receptor beta chains were all obtained from the same sample, sequenced in a study of blood T cell repertoires in COVID-19. Assay: immunoSEQ multiplex PCR; the TCRdb copy retains only in-frame clones and omits some. Of 190,000 or so clones detected, 87% appear once; the ten largest clones hold around 2.1%. The sequenced sample was PBMCs or T cells enriched from blood (not recorded which). These receptors came from a woman aged 30 to 39 who had recovered from COVID-19.

This sequence joins TRBV5-1 and TRBJ1-2; 10 nucleotides match TRBD1. CDR3 length: 16 residues. Germline lookup yields CDR1 SGHRS and CDR2 YFSETQ. J was trimmed by 4 bases and V by 3 bases; bases with no gene match: 9. Written as DNA, the CDR3 is TGCGCCAGCAGCTACGGGACAGGGGAAAGGATCTATGGCTACACCTTC. It translates to CASSYGTGERIYGYTF.

The CDR3 protein is CAWSVGQQTDTQYF. The CDR3 DNA reads TGTGCCTGGAGTGTGGGACAGCAGACAGATACGCAGTATTTT. The J gene is TRBJ2-3, the V gene TRBV30, with 7 bases matching TRBD1. This CDR3 contains 14 residues. With V trimmed by 0 bases and J by 3 bases, 3 bases remained unmatched. Per germline, CDR1 GTSNPN and CDR2 SVGIG (reference sequence).

The chain couples TRBV12-3 or TRBV12-4 to TRBJ1-1, with a tentative D call TRBD1 (6 bases). The CDR3 consists of 13 residues. V dropped 6 bases and J dropped 6 bases, with 14 bases sitting between them. For the CDR3, the DNA is TGTGCCAGCAGCCCCAACAGGGTGCCTGAAGCTTTCTTT. Amino acids: CASSPNRVPEAFF.

J is TRBJ1-5 and V is TRBV6-5; D may be TRBD1 (6 bases). The CDR3 covers 15 residues. Germline V lookup: CDR1 MNHEY, CDR2 SVGAGI. Trimming pared 6 bases from V and 4 bases from J, leaving 16 bases between. The CDR3, as DNA: TGTGCCAGCAGGAAGGACAGAGGAGTGAATCAGCCCCAGCATTTT. It is translated as CASRKDRGVNQPQHF.

For this clone: The same CDR3 can be traced to other DNA sequences in this sample. The chain employs TRBV6-5 and TRBJ2-3; TRBD2 is a possible D gene (5 bases). Deletions cut 7 bases from V and 0 bases from J, with 8 bases between. Germline V CDR1 and CDR2: MNHEY, SVGAGI. The CDR3 is 13 amino acids. The CDR3 DNA reads TGTGCCAGCACACGGACTAGCACAGATACGCAGTATTTT. Its translation is CASTRTSTDTQYF.

This chain joins TRBV10-3 and TRBJ2-7; a possible D gene is TRBD1 (6 bases). Germline V CDR1 and CDR2: ENHRY, SYGVKD. The length of the CDR3 is 15 residues. The V end lost 0 bases, the J end lost 4 bases, and 13 bases lay between the germline ends. CDR3 sequence (DNA): TGTGCCATCAGTGAGTCGCAGGGGCTAAGGTACGAGCAGTACTTC. Translating it yields CAISESQGLRYEQYF.

This chain links TRBV12-3 or TRBV12-4 with TRBJ1-2, with TRBD1 identical over 7 bases. The CDR3 is 13 residues long. V was clipped by 5 bases and J by 4 bases; unmatched bases: 4. The CDR3 loop reads CASSRDSPYGYTF. CDR3 DNA sequence: TGTGCCAGCAGTAGGGACAGCCCCTATGGCTACACCTTC.

This chain connects TRBV5-1 to TRBJ2-3; 10 nucleotides line up with TRBD2. Germline V gene data show CDR1 as SGHRS and CDR2 as YFSETQ. The CDR3 has 17 residues. J gave up 2 bases and V 3 bases, and 9 bases lay outside the gene matches. CDR3 bases: TGCGCCAGCAGCTCGCGGACTAGCGGCGCCAACACAGATACGCAGTATTTT. Protein: CASSSRTSGANTDTQYF.

This clone appeared a single time. J is TRBJ1-1 and V is TRBV9, with 9 bases aligning to TRBD1. Germline V gene sequence: CDR1 SGDLS, CDR2 YYNGEE. The J segment lost 0 bases and the V segment lost 1 base, leaving 10 bases of the junction unmatched. CDR3 length: 18 residues. The DNA for the CDR3 is TGTGCCAGCAGCGTATCGGGTCGGACAGGGGCATTGAACACTGAAGCTTTCTTT. Translating gives CASSVSGRTGALNTEAFF.

This chain joins TRBV5-8 and TRBJ2-7; TRBD2 matches 10 bases. The CDR3 contains 17 residues. The V gene end was trimmed by 5 bases and the J gene end by 1 base; junction bases not matched to a gene: 12. Looked up from germline, CDR1 is SGHTS and CDR2 is YDEGEE. The CDR3 DNA sequence: TGTGCCAGCAGGCCCCGGACTAGCGGAGGGGGGTCCTACGAGCAGTACTTC. Its translation: CASRPRTSGGGSYEQYF.

The chain employs TRBV7-3 and TRBJ2-2, with a weak D call TRBD2 (6 bases). The CDR3 sequence is 15 residues long. With 0 bases removed from V and 6 bases from J, the gap between germline ends came to 11 bases. The V gene's germline CDR1 is SGHTA and CDR2 FQGTGA. DNA for the CDR3: TGTGCCAGCAGCTTAACGGGAGGATTTCCCGGGGAGCTGTTTTTT. As protein: CASSLTGGFPGELFF.

V is TRBV7-3 and J is TRBJ2-3; D is ambiguous. CDR3 length equals 17 residues. Looked up from germline, CDR1 is SGHTA and CDR2 is FQGTGA. Trimming took 1 base from V and 0 from J, leaving 14 bases between them. In DNA form, the CDR3 reads TGTGCCAGCAGCTTAAGGTTGGAGACTCAAAGCACAGATACGCAGTATTTT. This sequence encodes CASSLRLETQSTDTQYF. Variable domain in full (rest from reference TRBV7-3 and TRBJ2-3): GAGVSQTPSNKVTEKGKYVELRCDPISGHTALYWYRQSLGQGPEFLIYFQGTGAADDSGLPNDRFFAVRPEGSVSTLKIQRTERGDSAVYLCASSLRLETQSTDTQYFGPGTRLTVL.

The chain combines TRBV7-2 with TRBJ2-1; D is ambiguous. V gave up 1 base and J gave up 8 bases, with 9 bases separating them. Looked up from germline, CDR1 is SGHTA and CDR2 is FQGNSA. The CDR3 sequence is 13 residues long. This CDR3 reads CASSLGLLDEQFF. Here the CDR3 DNA reads TGTGCCAGCAGCTTAGGTCTTCTAGATGAGCAGTTCTTC. Together with reference TRBV7-2 and TRBJ2-1, the CDR3 gives the full variable domain: GAGVSQSPSNKVTEKGKDVELRCDPISGHTALYWYRQSLGQGLEFLIYFQGNSAPDKSGLPSDRFSAERTGGSVSTLTIQRTQQEDSAVYLCASSLGLLDEQFFGPGTRLTVL.

The rearrangement joins TRBV3-1 (or the pseudogene TRBV3-2) to TRBJ1-5; D is unclear. The CDR3 is 15 residues long. From germline, CDR1 is LGHDT and CDR2 YNNKEL (reference sequence). Trimming took 0 bases from V and 4 from J, leaving 10 bases between them. CDR3 nucleotide sequence: TGTGCCAGCAGCCAAGATGCCACGGAGAATCAGCCCCAGCATTTT. Amino acid sequence: CASSQDATENQPQHF.

The chain combines TRBV15 with TRBJ1-4; tentative D call: TRBD1 (6 bases). V dropped 7 bases and J dropped 7 bases, with 10 bases sitting between them. Germline V gives CDR1 LNHNV, CDR2 YYDKDF (reference sequence). CDR3 length: 12 amino acids. The CDR3 here is CATTGASEKLFF. In DNA, the CDR3 is TGTGCCACCACAGGGGCGAGTGAAAAACTGTTTTTT.

The chain links TRBV14 to TRBJ1-4, with 9 bases matching TRBD1. After removal of 5 bases from V and 10 bases from J, the junction contained 8 bases not matched to a gene. Germline assignment: CDR1 SGHDN and CDR2 FVKESK. This CDR3 comprises 14 residues. For the CDR3, the DNA is TGTGCCAGCAGCAGGGACAGGGCGATAGGAAAACTGTTTTTT. Translating it yields CASSRDRAIGKLFF.

V is TRBV7-2 and J is TRBJ1-1; D gene uncertain. This CDR3 region has 13 residues. V was cut by 5 bases and J by 1 base, with 8 bases left in between. The V gene's germline CDR1 is SGHTA and CDR2 FQGNSA. Here the CDR3 reads CASSRGPNTEAFF. In nucleotides, the CDR3 is TGTGCCAGCAGCAGAGGGCCGAACACTGAAGCTTTCTTT.

The chain carries TRBV24-1 and TRBJ1-2; 8 nucleotides line up with TRBD1. After removal of 5 bases from V and 1 base from J, the junction contained 17 bases not matched to a gene. Germline V gene sequence: CDR1 KGHDR, CDR2 SFDVKD. The CDR3 covers 19 residues. The CDR3 here is CATSGIQAPGGTLNYGYTF. CDR3 nucleotides: TGTGCCACCAGTGGAATCCAAGCACCAGGGGGCACACTTAACTATGGCTACACCTTC.

This chain joins TRBV27 and TRBJ2-2, with 8 bases lining up with TRBD1. Germline V gene sequence: CDR1 MNHEY, CDR2 SMNVEV (reference sequence). The CDR3 extends over 14 amino acids. After removal of 5 bases from V and 2 bases from J, the junction contained 1 base not matched to a gene. The DNA for the CDR3 is TGTGCCAGCAGTGGACAGGGTAACACCGGGGAGCTGTTTTTT. As protein: CASSGQGNTGELFF.

The genes are TRBV5-1 and TRBJ2-3, with 8 bases fitting TRBD2. The J segment lost 3 bases and the V segment lost 0 bases, leaving 3 bases of the junction unmatched. Germline lookup yields CDR1 SGHRS and CDR2 YFSETQ. The CDR3 is 15 amino acids. The chain's CDR3 is CASSLELAGTDTQYF. For the CDR3, the DNA is TGCGCCAGCAGCTTGGAGTTAGCGGGGACAGATACGCAGTATTTT.

On this clone itself: Other DNA variants within this sample encode the same CDR3. This chain joins TRBV12-3 or TRBV12-4 and TRBJ1-5; D not certain. This CDR3 is built from 13 residues. Trimming removed 5 bases from V and 5 bases from J, with 10 bases in between. The CDR3 loop reads CASSPGRDQPQHF. The CDR3 nucleotides are TGTGCCAGCAGTCCCGGTAGAGATCAGCCCCAGCATTTT.

The rearrangement links TRBV6-1 to TRBJ2-2, with a possible D match to TRBD1 (6 bases). The germline V gene has CDR1 MNHNS and CDR2 SASEGT. This CDR3 has 13 residues. V was cut by 2 bases and J by 7 bases, with 8 bases left in between. The CDR3 DNA reads as TGTGCCAGCAGTGAACAGGGGATCGGGGAGCTGTTTTTT. Amino acids: CASSEQGIGELFF.

This chain connects TRBV6-2 or TRBV6-3 to TRBJ1-5, with D maybe TRBD1 (5 bases). CDR1 and CDR2 from the germline V gene are MNHEY and SVGEGT. Trimming cost V 6 bases and J 0 bases, with 15 bases left between them. The CDR3 has 16 residues. CDR3 DNA sequence: TGTGCCAGCAGCAGACGGTCCGGGGGTAGCAATCAGCCCCAGCATTTT. Protein: CASSRRSGGSNQPQHF.

This clone appeared once. This chain connects TRBV5-4 to TRBJ1-4; 7 bases match TRBD1. The V gene's germline CDR1 is SGHNT and CDR2 YYREEE (reference sequence). The CDR3 covers 15 residues. With 4 bases clipped from V and 4 bases from J, the junction kept 7 bases outside the gene matches. The CDR3 here is CASSRGTESNEKLFF. CDR3 nucleotides: TGTGCCAGCAGCAGAGGGACAGAAAGTAATGAAAAACTGTTTTTT.

J is TRBJ2-7 and V is TRBV5-4; D is uncertain. The CDR3 sequence is 15 residues long. CDR1 and CDR2 from the germline V gene are SGHNT and YYREEE (reference sequence). V lost 3 bases and J lost 3, with 16 bases in between. The CDR3 DNA is TGTGCCAGCAGCTCAGGATCCTCCCTCGGCTACGAGCAGTACTTC. Translation gives CASSSGSSLGYEQYF.

The gene calls are TRBV11-2 and TRBJ1-1; perhaps TRBD1 as D (6 bases). Germline CDR1 reads SGHAT; CDR2 reads FQNNGV. The CDR3 has 14 residues. The germline V and J ends were trimmed by 1 base and 3 bases, with 9 bases remaining between them. The CDR3 DNA reads as TGTGCCAGCAGCTTAGTACAGGGATACACTGAAGCTTTCTTT. It specifies CASSLVQGYTEAFF.

The chain combines TRBV11-1 with TRBJ2-7, with 8 bases lining up with TRBD1. J gave up 4 bases and V 5 bases, and 7 bases lay outside the gene matches. Looked up from germline, CDR1 is SGHAT and CDR2 is FQDESV (reference sequence). The CDR3 loop spans 14 amino acids. This CDR3 is CASSPRDRIYEQYF. CDR3 nucleotides: TGTGCCAGCAGCCCCCGGGACAGGATTTACGAGCAGTACTTC.

This clone has more than one count but fewer than ten. The genes are TRBV7-2 and TRBJ1-2; 9 bases are shared with TRBD1. This CDR3 spans 15 amino acids. Trimming cost V 1 base and J 6 bases; bases outside gene matches: 6. The germline V gene encodes CDR1 SGHTA and CDR2 FQGNSA. In DNA, the CDR3 is TGTGCCAGCAGCTTAGAAAGGACAGGGGAGGATGGCTACACCTTC. Its protein product is CASSLERTGEDGYTF. Full variable domain (remainder filled in from reference TRBV7-2 and TRBJ1-2): GAGVSQSPSNKVTEKGKDVELRCDPISGHTALYWYRQSLGQGLEFLIYFQGNSAPDKSGLPSDRFSAERTGGSVSTLTIQRTQQEDSAVYLCASSLERTGEDGYTFGSGTRLTVV.

The V and J genes are TRBV7-2 and TRBJ2-3; 8 bases map to TRBD2. Trimming cost V 3 bases and J 5 bases; bases outside gene matches: 4. Germline V CDR1 and CDR2: SGHTA, FQGNSA. The CDR3 loop spans 14 amino acids. The CDR3 here is CASSFREGVDTQYF. DNA for the CDR3: TGTGCCAGCAGCTTCCGGGAGGGTGTAGATACGCAGTATTTT. Based on the CDR3 plus reference TRBV7-2 and TRBJ2-3, the full variable domain is GAGVSQSPSNKVTEKGKDVELRCDPISGHTALYWYRQSLGQGLEFLIYFQGNSAPDKSGLPSDRFSAERTGGSVSTLTIQRTQQEDSAVYLCASSFREGVDTQYFGPGTRLTVL.

This sequence joins TRBV2 and TRBJ2-1, with 8 nucleotides matching TRBD2. The J segment lost 0 bases and the V segment lost 5 bases, leaving 21 bases of the junction unmatched. CDR3 length: 21 amino acids. Germline CDR1 is SNHLY and CDR2 is FYNNEI. In nucleotides, the CDR3 is TGTGCCAGCAGTAACGGGGCCGCGGGGGGTGTTATGGGGAGCTCCTACAATGAGCAGTTCTTC. It translates to CASSNGAAGGVMGSSYNEQFF.